This T cell receptor (beta chain) was observed in a study of shared clonotypes between healthy human individuals. Study information: Samples came from two female and a few male donors aged 18 to 49.

The table lists this clone with a count of one. After removal of 4 bases from V and 2 bases from J, the junction contained 2 bases not matched to a gene. Germline V gene sequence: CDR1 SGHTA, CDR2 FQGTGA. The CDR3 runs 15 residues. Approximately 100 million PBMCs served as the genomic DNA source for unsorted samples. Under the authors' procedure: Filtering differed since immunoSEQ provided only junctions, with no quality scores. The repertoire was sequenced with immunoSEQ multiplex PCR; TCRdb's copy has only in-frame clones and lacks some. The DNA gave D and trimming, while V, J and clone size come from that table. Among about half a million clones listed, about 78% were seen once.

Sequencing was carried out using PBMCs. This chain uses TRBV7-3 with TRBJ2-3, with 11 bases that match TRBD2. This sequence was found in a woman aged 35 to 49 in good health. Some clones in this sample may be carry-over from other donors' samples. CDR3 in amino acids: CASSSGLADTDTQYF. The CDR3 DNA reads as TGTGCCAGCAGCTCGGGACTAGCGGACACAGATACGCAGTATTTT.